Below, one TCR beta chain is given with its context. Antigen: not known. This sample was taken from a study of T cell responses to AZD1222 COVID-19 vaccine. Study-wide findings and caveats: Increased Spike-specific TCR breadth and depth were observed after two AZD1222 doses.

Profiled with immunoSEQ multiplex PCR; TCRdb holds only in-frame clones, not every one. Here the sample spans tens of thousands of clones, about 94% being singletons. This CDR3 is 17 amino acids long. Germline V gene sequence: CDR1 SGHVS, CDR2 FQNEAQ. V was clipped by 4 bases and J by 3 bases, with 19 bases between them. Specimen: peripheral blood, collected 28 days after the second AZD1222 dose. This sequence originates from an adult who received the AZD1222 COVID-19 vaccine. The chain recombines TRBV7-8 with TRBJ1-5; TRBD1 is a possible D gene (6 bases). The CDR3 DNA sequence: TGTGCCAGCAGCTCGAGGCCACAGGGCTCAGTCAATCAGCCCCAGCATTTT. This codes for CASSSRPQGSVNQPQHF.